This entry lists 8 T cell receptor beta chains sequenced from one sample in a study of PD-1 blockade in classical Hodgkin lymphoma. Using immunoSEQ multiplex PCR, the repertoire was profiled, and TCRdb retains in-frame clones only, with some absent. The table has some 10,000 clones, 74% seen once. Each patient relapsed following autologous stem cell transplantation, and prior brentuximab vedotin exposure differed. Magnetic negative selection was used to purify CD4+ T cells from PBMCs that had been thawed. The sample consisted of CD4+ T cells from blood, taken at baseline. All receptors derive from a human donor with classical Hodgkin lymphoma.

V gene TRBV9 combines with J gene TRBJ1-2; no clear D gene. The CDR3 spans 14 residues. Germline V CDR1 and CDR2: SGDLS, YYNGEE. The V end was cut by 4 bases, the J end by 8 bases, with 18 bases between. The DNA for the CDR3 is TGTGCCAGCAGCCCCGACCCGGACGTCTGGGGCTACACCTTC. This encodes CASSPDPDVWGYTF.

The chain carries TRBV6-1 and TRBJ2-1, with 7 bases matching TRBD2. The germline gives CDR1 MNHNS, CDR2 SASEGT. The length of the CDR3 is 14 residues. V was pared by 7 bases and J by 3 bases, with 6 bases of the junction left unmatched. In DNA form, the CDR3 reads TGTGCCAGCACCGGAGCGGGACGCTACAATGAGCAGTTCTTC. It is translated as CASTGAGRYNEQFF.

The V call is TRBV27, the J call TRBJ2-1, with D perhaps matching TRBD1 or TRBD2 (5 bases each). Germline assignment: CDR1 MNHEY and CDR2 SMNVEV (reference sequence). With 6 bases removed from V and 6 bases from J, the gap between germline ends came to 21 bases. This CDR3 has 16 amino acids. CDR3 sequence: CASSPTDSRGGNEQFF. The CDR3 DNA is TGTGCCAGCAGCCCAACCGACTCCCGTGGGGGCAATGAGCAGTTCTTC.

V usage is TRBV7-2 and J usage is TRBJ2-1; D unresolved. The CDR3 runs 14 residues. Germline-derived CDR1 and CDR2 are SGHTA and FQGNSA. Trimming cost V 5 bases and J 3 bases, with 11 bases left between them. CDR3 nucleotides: TGTGCCAGCAGCGTCTCGTCGGACTACAATGAGCAGTTCTTC. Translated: CASSVSSDYNEQFF.

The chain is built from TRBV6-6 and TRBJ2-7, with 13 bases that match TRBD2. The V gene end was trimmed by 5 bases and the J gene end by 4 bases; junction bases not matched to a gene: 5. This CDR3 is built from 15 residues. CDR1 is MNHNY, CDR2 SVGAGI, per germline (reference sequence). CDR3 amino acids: CASSQLAGGQYEQYF. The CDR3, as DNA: TGTGCCAGCAGTCAACTAGCGGGAGGGCAATACGAGCAGTACTTC.

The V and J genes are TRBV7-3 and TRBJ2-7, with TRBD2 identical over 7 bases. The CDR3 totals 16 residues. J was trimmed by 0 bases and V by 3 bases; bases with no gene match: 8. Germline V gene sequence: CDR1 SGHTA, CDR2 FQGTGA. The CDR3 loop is CASSFKVLAVSYEQYF. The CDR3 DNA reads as TGTGCCAGCAGCTTTAAAGTCCTAGCGGTCTCCTACGAGCAGTACTTC.

The CDR3 region is CASNQRSSGSAEQYF. CDR3 in DNA: TGTGCCAGCAACCAAAGGTCTAGCGGGAGTGCAGAGCAGTACTTC. The chain is built from TRBV6-5 and TRBJ2-7; 10 positions match TRBD2. The ends lost 7 bases at V and 7 bases at J; junction bases unmatched: 13. The CDR3 runs 15 residues. CDR1 and CDR2 (germline): MNHEY, SVGAGI.

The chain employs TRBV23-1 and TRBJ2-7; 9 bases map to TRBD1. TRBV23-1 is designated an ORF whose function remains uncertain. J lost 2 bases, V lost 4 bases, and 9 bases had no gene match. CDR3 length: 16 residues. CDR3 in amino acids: CASSRFEGQGPYEQYF. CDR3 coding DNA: TGCGCCAGCAGTCGGTTCGAGGGACAGGGCCCCTACGAGCAGTACTTC.